This T cell receptor beta chain was documented in a study of identical twins. As regards this clonotype: Its matching antigen is unknown.

Each cDNA held unique molecular identifiers, and template switching gave it a universal primer site. TCRdb re-called the 5' RACE reads with MiXCR, one entry per CDR3 protein. The sample has 1.5 million to 2 million distinct CDR3 sequences, under 35% seen once; the top ten hold around 0.25%. All donors were healthy Caucasians. V lost 6 bases and J lost 3, with 12 bases in between. There are 14 residues in the CDR3. Germline values: CDR1 WSHSY, CDR2 SAAADI. The study's findings and limits: Abundant cord blood beta clonotypes carried fewer insertions; memory repertoires showed none. The study found weaker excess twin sharing in beta out-of-frame sequences.

The source of this sequence is a newborn girl in good health. Source material: cord blood. This chain uses TRBV10-2 with TRBJ1-5; TRBD1 is a possible D gene (5 bases). For the CDR3, the DNA is TGCGCCAGCAGGGATGGGACCCTCAATCAGCCCCAGCATTTT. Translated, it gives CASRDGTLNQPQHF.